One and the same sample provided the 18 T cell receptor beta chains below, sequenced in a study of blood T cell repertoires in COVID-19. Sequencing was performed with immunoSEQ multiplex PCR; in TCRdb, only in-frame clones are kept and a portion is missing. The data contain 500,000 or so clones, 75% to 90% of them singletons. The specimen was PBMCs or T cells enriched from blood (not recorded which). These receptors were taken from a young woman who had recovered from COVID-19.

V gene TRBV28 combines with J gene TRBJ1-6; possible D gene TRBD1, 6 bases. V dropped 9 bases and J dropped 2 bases, with 14 bases sitting between them. This CDR3 is built from 15 residues. CDR1 is MDHEN, CDR2 SYDVKM, per germline. The CDR3, as DNA: TGTGCCAGTAGGGGGAAACGGACCTATAATTCACCCCTCCACTTT. Amino acids: CASRGKRTYNSPLHF.

This chain links TRBV28 with TRBJ2-5; 7 bases line up with TRBD1. V dropped 5 bases and J dropped 1; count of bases not matched to a gene: 10. This CDR3 spans 16 amino acids. Germline-derived CDR1 and CDR2 are MDHEN and SYDVKM. CDR3 amino acids: CASSPRLRGPQETQYF. The CDR3 bases are TGTGCCAGCAGTCCCCGTCTTAGGGGGCCCCAAGAGACCCAGTACTTC.

The chain recombines TRBV9 with TRBJ2-3; tentative D call: TRBD2 (6 bases). The CDR3 extends over 15 amino acids. Deletions cut 3 bases from V and 1 base from J, with 12 bases between. Germline CDR1 is SGDLS and CDR2 is YYNGEE. CDR3 residues: CASSAGGPGTDTQYF. As DNA, the CDR3 is TGTGCCAGCAGCGCCGGAGGGCCCGGCACAGATACGCAGTATTTT.

The chain joins TRBV2 to TRBJ1-1, with 9 nucleotides matching TRBD1. The germline gives CDR1 SNHLY, CDR2 FYNNEI. The CDR3 is 15 amino acids. V shed 4 bases, J shed 6 bases, and the junction held 9 bases outside the gene matches. The CDR3 coding sequence is TGTGCCAGCAGTGGTGGACAGGGGAGAGTCGCTGAAGCTTTCTTT. It translates to CASSGGQGRVAEAFF.

This clone was seen only a few times. The chain recombines TRBV2 with TRBJ2-7; 7 nucleotides align to TRBD1. Trimming cost V 8 bases and J 0 bases; bases outside gene matches: 4. CDR3 length: 13 residues. Germline V gives CDR1 SNHLY, CDR2 FYNNEI. CDR3 region: CASQGTASYEQYF. DNA for the CDR3: TGTGCCAGCCAGGGGACAGCCTCCTACGAGCAGTACTTC.

This clone was counted once. The V and J genes are TRBV6-5 and TRBJ1-1; TRBD1 agrees at 8 bases. CDR1 and CDR2 from the germline V gene are MNHEY and SVGAGI. After removal of 0 bases from V and 5 bases from J, the junction contained 5 bases not matched to a gene. This CDR3 contains 15 residues. CDR3: CASSYSGRGRTEAFF. The DNA for the CDR3 is TGTGCCAGCAGTTACTCTGGCAGGGGGCGTACTGAAGCTTTCTTT.

This chain connects TRBV9 to TRBJ2-2; D might be TRBD2 (8 bases). Looked up from germline, CDR1 is SGDLS and CDR2 is YYNGEE. CDR3 size: 18 residues. Deletions cut 3 bases from V and 3 bases from J, with 21 bases between. The CDR3 is CASSASRGLAGHTGELFF. The CDR3, as DNA: TGTGCCAGCAGCGCGTCTAGGGGGCTAGCGGGCCACACCGGGGAGCTGTTTTTT. The full variable domain, its missing parts supplied by reference TRBV9 and TRBJ2-2, is DSGVTQTPKHLITATGQRVTLRCSPRSGDLSVYWYQQSLDQGLQFLIQYYNGEERAKGNILERFSAQQFPDLHSELNLSSLELGDSALYFCASSASRGLAGHTGELFFGEGSRLTVL.

The chain joins TRBV6-5 to TRBJ1-5, with D hard to call. In germline, CDR1 is MNHEY, CDR2 SVGAGI. The V gene lost 6 bases and the J gene lost 7 bases, with 16 bases spanning the gap. The CDR3 length is 14 residues. CDR3 loop: CASSPSIVPQPQHF. In DNA form, the CDR3 reads TGTGCCAGCAGCCCATCGATAGTCCCGCAGCCCCAGCATTTT.

The genes are TRBV14 and TRBJ1-1, with 7 bases identical to TRBD1. The V gene end was trimmed by 2 bases and the J gene end by 3 bases; junction bases not matched to a gene: 6. The V gene's germline CDR1 is SGHDN and CDR2 FVKESK. This CDR3 contains 15 residues. The CDR3 loop reads CASSQISTGHTEAFF. The DNA for the CDR3 is TGTGCCAGCAGCCAAATATCGACAGGGCACACTGAAGCTTTCTTT.

The chain links TRBV18 to TRBJ1-3; D might be TRBD1 (6 bases). The length of the CDR3 is 15 residues. The V end was cut by 6 bases, the J end by 2 bases, with 14 bases between. Germline V gene lookup returns CDR1 KGHSH and CDR2 LQKENI. The CDR3 sequence is CASSSGQSPGNTIYF. CDR3 in DNA: TGTGCCAGCTCTTCCGGACAGTCTCCTGGAAACACCATATATTTT.

The genes are TRBV29-1 and TRBJ2-6; a possible D gene is TRBD1 (5 bases). V gave up 4 bases and J gave up 0 bases, with 7 bases separating them. The CDR3 covers 14 residues. The germline V gene encodes CDR1 SQVTM and CDR2 ANQGSEA. The CDR3 spells CSVVGASGANVLTF. The CDR3 DNA reads as TGCAGCGTTGTAGGGGCCTCTGGGGCCAACGTCCTGACTTTC.

This chain connects TRBV7-2 to TRBJ2-2, with 7 bases that match TRBD1. The CDR3 has 16 residues. Trimming cost V 7 bases and J 4 bases; bases outside gene matches: 12. In germline, CDR1 is SGHTA, CDR2 FQGNSA. CDR3 DNA: TGTGCCAGCACCCTCTTGACAGGGTCAAGCACCGGGGAGCTGTTTTTT. It encodes CASTLLTGSSTGELFF.

The genes are TRBV15 and TRBJ2-1; 8 bases align to TRBD2. The junction had 11 bases not matched to a gene; V was cut back by 0 bases and J by 4 bases. The CDR3 length is 18 residues. Germline CDR1 and CDR2: LNHNV and YYDKDF (reference sequence). The CDR3 coding sequence is TGTGCCACCAGCAGAGACCGTGCCGAAGCGGGGGCATACAATGAGCAGTTCTTC. Amino acid sequence: CATSRDRAEAGAYNEQFF. Together with reference TRBV15 and TRBJ2-1, the CDR3 gives the full variable domain: DAMVIQNPRYQVTQFGKPVTLSCSQTLNHNVMYWYQQKSSQAPKLLFHYYDKDFNNEADTPDNFQSRRPNTSFCFLDIRSPGLGDTAMYLCATSRDRAEAGAYNEQFFGPGTRLTVL.

V is TRBV3-1 (or the pseudogene TRBV3-2) and J is TRBJ1-5, with D possibly TRBD1 on 6 matching bases. This CDR3 contains 17 residues. V was clipped by 4 bases and J by 7 bases, with 23 bases between them. Germline CDR1 is LGHDT and CDR2 is YNNKEL (reference sequence). CDR3 amino acids: CASSPTGGRGFGQPQHF. CDR3 nucleotide sequence: TGTGCCAGCAGCCCTACGGGGGGGCGAGGGTTCGGGCAGCCCCAGCATTTT.

The V call is TRBV20-1, the J call TRBJ1-1, with D unresolved. The CDR3 length is 11 residues. V was shortened by 6 bases and J by 1 base, with 6 bases between the two germline ends. In germline, CDR1 is DFQATT, CDR2 SNEGSKA (reference sequence). The CDR3 coding sequence is TGCAGTGCCGTTAGGAACACTGAAGCTTTCTTT. As protein: CSAVRNTEAFF.

The chain recombines TRBV7-6 with TRBJ2-7, with D tentatively TRBD1 (5 bases). The CDR3 spans 16 residues. From germline, CDR1 is SGHVS and CDR2 FNYEAQ. V was trimmed by 1 base and J by 3 bases, leaving 16 bases between them. CDR3 sequence reads: CASSLGSLVRVYEQYF. The CDR3 nucleotides read TGTGCCAGCAGCTTAGGGTCTCTAGTCAGGGTCTACGAGCAGTACTTC.

The chain links TRBV7-6 to TRBJ1-2; weak D call: TRBD1 (5 bases). This CDR3 region has 16 residues. The germline V and J ends were trimmed by 2 bases and 4 bases, with 17 bases remaining between them. The germline V gene encodes CDR1 SGHVS and CDR2 FNYEAQ. In DNA, the CDR3 is TGTGCCAGCAGCTTACTCGGCGGGGGGAAGAGCTATGGCTACACCTTC. Protein: CASSLLGGGKSYGYTF.

This clone was observed once. The CDR3 reads CASRRDRMNTEAFF. The CDR3, as DNA: TGTGCCAGCCGACGGGACAGGATGAACACTGAAGCTTTCTTT. The rearrangement uses TRBV28 and TRBJ1-1, with TRBD1 matching over 8 bases. Germline V CDR1 and CDR2: MDHEN, SYDVKM. V gave up 8 bases and J gave up 0 bases; unmatched junction bases: 5. CDR3 size: 14 residues.